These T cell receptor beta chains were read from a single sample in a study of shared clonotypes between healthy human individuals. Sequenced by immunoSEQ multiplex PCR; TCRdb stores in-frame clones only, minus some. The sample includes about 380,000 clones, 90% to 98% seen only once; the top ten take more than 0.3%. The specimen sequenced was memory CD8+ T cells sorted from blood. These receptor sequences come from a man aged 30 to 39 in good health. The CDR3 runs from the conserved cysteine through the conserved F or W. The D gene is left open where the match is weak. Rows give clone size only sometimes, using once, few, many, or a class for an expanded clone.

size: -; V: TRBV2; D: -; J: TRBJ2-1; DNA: TGTGCCAGCAGTGATAAGCGTTCCTACAATGAGCAGTTCTTC; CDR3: CASSDKRSYNEQFF
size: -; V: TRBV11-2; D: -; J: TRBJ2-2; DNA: TGTGCCAGCAGCTTACTAGCCCAGCCCGGGGAGCTGTTTTTT; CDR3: CASSLLAQPGELFF
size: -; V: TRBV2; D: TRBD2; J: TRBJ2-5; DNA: TGTGCCAGCATAAGCACCGGGACTAGCGGTGAGACCCAGTACTTC; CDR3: CASISTGTSGETQYF
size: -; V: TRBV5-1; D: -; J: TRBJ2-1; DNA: TGCGCCAGCAGCTTGGAGACTTTCAATGAGCAGTTCTTC; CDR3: CASSLETFNEQFF
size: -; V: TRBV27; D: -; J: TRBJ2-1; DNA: TGTGCCAGCAGTTCTCCAGGGGATGAGCAGTTCTTC; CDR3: CASSSPGDEQFF
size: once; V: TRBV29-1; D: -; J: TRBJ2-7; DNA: TGCAGCGCCGCATCGGGGCCGAGGGGGGCCTACGAGCAGTACTTC; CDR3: CSAASGPRGAYEQYF
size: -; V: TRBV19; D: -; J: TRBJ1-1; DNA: TGTGCCAGTAGTATAGATAAGAAATCCCTATACACTGAAGCTTTCTTT; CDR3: CASSIDKKSLYTEAFF
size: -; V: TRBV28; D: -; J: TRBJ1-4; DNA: TGTGCCAGCAGTGTGGGGGGGAGAACTAATGAAAAACTGTTTTTT; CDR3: CASSVGGRTNEKLFF
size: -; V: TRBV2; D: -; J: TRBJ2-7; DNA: TGTGCCAGCAAGGTGTTGTCAGTCTACGAGCAGTACTTC; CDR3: CASKVLSVYEQYF
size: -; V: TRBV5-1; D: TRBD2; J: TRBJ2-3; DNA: TGCGCCAGCAGCTTCCCACTAGCGGGCTCCACAGATACGCAGTATTTT; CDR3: CASSFPLAGSTDTQYF
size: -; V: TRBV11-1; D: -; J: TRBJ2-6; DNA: TGTGCCAGCAGCTTAGGTACAGGACGATTCTCTGGGGCCAACGTCCTGACTTTC; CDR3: CASSLGTGRFSGANVLTF
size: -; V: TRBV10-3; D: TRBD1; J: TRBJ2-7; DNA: TGTGCCATCAGTGCGACAGGGGGCTACGGCGAGCAGTACTTC; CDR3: CAISATGGYGEQYF
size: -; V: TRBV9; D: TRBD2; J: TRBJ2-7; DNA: TGTGCCAGCAGCGTGGGACTAGCCTCGGAATACGAGCAGTACTTC; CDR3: CASSVGLASEYEQYF
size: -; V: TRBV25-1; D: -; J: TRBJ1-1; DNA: TGTGCCAGCAGTGAATCGAACAGGAGGGCTGAAGCTTTCTTT; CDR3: CASSESNRRAEAFF
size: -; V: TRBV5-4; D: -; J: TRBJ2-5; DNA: TGTGCCAGCAGCTTGGATAGCGCCATAAAAGAGACCCAGTACTTC; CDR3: CASSLDSAIKETQYF
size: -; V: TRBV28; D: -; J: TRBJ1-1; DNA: TGTGCCAGCAGTTTGGGCCCTGAAGCTTTCTTT; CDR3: CASSLGPEAFF
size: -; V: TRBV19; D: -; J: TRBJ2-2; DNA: TGTGCCAGTAGTATAGCGGGCCATGTAAGGGCCGGGGAGCTGTTTTTT; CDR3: CASSIAGHVRAGELFF
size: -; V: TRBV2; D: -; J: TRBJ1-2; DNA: TGTGCCAGCAGTGGGACAGCCTATGGCTACACCTTC; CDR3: CASSGTAYGYTF
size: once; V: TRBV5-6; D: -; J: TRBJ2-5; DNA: TGTGCCAGCAGCCTACGTCTAGGCGGAGAGACCCAGTACTTC; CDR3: CASSLRLGGETQYF
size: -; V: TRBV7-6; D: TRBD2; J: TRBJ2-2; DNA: TGTGCCAGCAGTCAGCGGGAGGGCGGGGAGCTGTTTTTT; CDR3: CASSQREGGELFF
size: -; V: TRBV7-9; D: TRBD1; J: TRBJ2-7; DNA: TGTGCCAGCAGCTTTATCCGGGCCGGGACAGGTAACTACGAGCAGTACTTC; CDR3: CASSFIRAGTGNYEQYF
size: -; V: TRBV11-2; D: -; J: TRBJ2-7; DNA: TGTGCCAGCAGCTTCAGGACAGAGTCCTACGAGCAGTACTTC; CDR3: CASSFRTESYEQYF
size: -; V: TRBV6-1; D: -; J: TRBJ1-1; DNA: TGTGCCAGCAGTGAAGCCACCACAGGGAACACTGAAGCTTTCTTT; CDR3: CASSEATTGNTEAFF
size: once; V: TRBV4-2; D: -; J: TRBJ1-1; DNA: TGTGCCAGCAGCCACCCTGCTCAGGGAAAGGGAACTGAAGCTTTCTTT; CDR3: CASSHPAQGKGTEAFF
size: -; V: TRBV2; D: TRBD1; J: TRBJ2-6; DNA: TGTGCCAGCGGACAGGGAAAATCTGGGGCCAACGTCCTGACTTTC; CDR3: CASGQGKSGANVLTF
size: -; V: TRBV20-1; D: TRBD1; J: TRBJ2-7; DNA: TGCAGTGCCGACAGGGTTTACGAGCAGTACTTC; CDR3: CSADRVYEQYF
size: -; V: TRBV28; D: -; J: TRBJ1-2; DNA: TGTGCCAGCAGTTCCCAGAAAGGCTACACCTTC; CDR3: CASSSQKGYTF
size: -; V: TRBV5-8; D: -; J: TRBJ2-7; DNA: TGTGCCAGCAGCATCGGAGGTACTGACTACGAGCAGTACTTC; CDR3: CASSIGGTDYEQYF